This T cell receptor beta chain originates from a study of identifying expanded T cells in peripheral blood. Study-wide findings and caveats: Over two and four weeks, about 16.4 and 19 clones changed, versus approximately 1.2 between replicates.

This clone has only one observation. The antigen is unknown. The repertoire was sequenced with immunoSEQ multiplex PCR; TCRdb's copy has only in-frame clones and lacks some. Found here are 75,000 to 100,000 clones, about nine tenths of them singletons; the top ten hold around 2.7%. The CDR3 spans 14 residues. Sequences were obtained from blood. The chain recombines TRBV21-1 with TRBJ1-2. TRBV21-1 is recorded as a pseudogene. The sequence derives from a person between 18 and 69 years old in good health. CDR3 nucleotides: TGTGCCAGCAGCAAAGGGGGGGATGGCTATGGCTACACCTTC. Amino acids: CASSKGGDGYGYTF.